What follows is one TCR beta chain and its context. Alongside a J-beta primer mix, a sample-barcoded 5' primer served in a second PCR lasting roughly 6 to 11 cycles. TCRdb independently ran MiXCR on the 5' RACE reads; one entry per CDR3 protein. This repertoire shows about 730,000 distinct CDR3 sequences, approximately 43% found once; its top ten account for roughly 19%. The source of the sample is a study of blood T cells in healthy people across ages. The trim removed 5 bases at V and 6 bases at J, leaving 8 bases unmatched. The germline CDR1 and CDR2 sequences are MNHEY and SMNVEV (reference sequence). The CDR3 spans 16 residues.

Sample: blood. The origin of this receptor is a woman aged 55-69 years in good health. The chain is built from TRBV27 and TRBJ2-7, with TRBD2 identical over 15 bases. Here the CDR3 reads CASSLGTSGGHLEQYF. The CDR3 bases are TGTGCCAGCAGTCTCGGGACTAGCGGGGGGCATCTCGAGCAGTACTTC.